Listed here are 26 T cell receptor beta chains from one sample, sequenced in a study of cytomegalovirus exposure and HLA in healthy donors. The primer mix had 60 Vbeta and 13 Jbeta primers. Data came from immunoSEQ multiplex PCR; TCRdb stores just in-frame clones and leaves some out. The data show about 120,000 clones, with roughly four fifths seen just once and about 1.8% held by the top ten. Source material: PBMCs. These receptors came from a middle-aged man in good health and CMV-seronegative.

This chain connects TRBV7-9 to TRBJ1-4; 7 nucleotides line up with TRBD1. This CDR3 has 14 amino acids. V dropped 8 bases and J dropped 8; count of bases not matched to a gene: 11. CDR1 is SEHNR and CDR2 is FQNEAQ in the germline V gene (reference sequence). DNA of the CDR3: TGTGCCAGCTCACAACAGGGGCGTGAGGAAAAACTGTTTTTT. Encoded protein: CASSQQGREEKLFF.

The rearrangement uses TRBV25-1 and TRBJ2-3; D gene ambiguous. Germline V gives CDR1 MGHDK, CDR2 SYGVNS. Trimming left V 1 base short and J 2 bases short, with 4 bases between. CDR3 size: 13 residues. The CDR3 DNA is TGTGCCAGCAGTGAATTTAACACAGATACGCAGTATTTT. Protein product: CASSEFNTDTQYF.

This chain links TRBV7-2 with TRBJ2-4; 11 bases are shared with TRBD1. Looked up from germline, CDR1 is SGHTA and CDR2 is FQGNSA. CDR3 length: 18 amino acids. V was pared by 5 bases and J by 7 bases, with 16 bases of the junction left unmatched. The chain's CDR3 is CASSLIGGQGATGNIQYF. In DNA form, the CDR3 reads TGTGCCAGCAGCCTAATAGGAGGACAGGGGGCGACGGGGAACATTCAGTACTTC. The full variable domain, rest sourced from reference TRBV7-2 and TRBJ2-4, is GAGVSQSPSNKVTEKGKDVELRCDPISGHTALYWYRQSLGQGLEFLIYFQGNSAPDKSGLPSDRFSAERTGGSVSTLTIQRTQQEDSAVYLCASSLIGGQGATGNIQYFGAGTRLSVL.

Here the CDR3 reads CASRAGPAQFQTQYF. The CDR3 nucleotides are TGTGCCAGCAGGGCGGGTCCCGCGCAGTTCCAGACCCAGTACTTC. J is TRBJ2-5 and V is TRBV6-5; TRBD2 is a possible D gene (5 bases). The germline CDR1 and CDR2 sequences are MNHEY and SVGAGI. The CDR3 is 15 residues long. V was cut by 6 bases and J by 6 bases, with 20 bases left in between.

The chain joins TRBV6-5 to TRBJ1-2, with D perhaps TRBD1 (5 bases). This CDR3 is 13 amino acids long. Per the germline V gene, CDR1 is MNHEY and CDR2 is SVGAGI. V lost 5 bases to trimming and J lost 4 bases, with 11 bases between them. The CDR3 here is CASSADRSYGYTF. CDR3 nucleotides: TGTGCCAGCAGTGCCGACAGAAGCTATGGCTACACCTTC.

V usage is TRBV11-2 and J usage is TRBJ1-6, with D unresolved. Per germline, CDR1 SGHAT and CDR2 FQNNGV. The CDR3 is made up of 15 amino acids. The V gene lost 1 base and the J gene lost 9 bases, with 13 bases spanning the gap. CDR3 nucleotides: TGTGCCAGCAGCTTAGCCTCCTCTTGGAGTTCACCCCTCCACTTT. Amino acid sequence: CASSLASSWSSPLHF.

V is TRBV30 and J is TRBJ2-2; D ambiguous. The germline V gene has CDR1 GTSNPN and CDR2 SVGIG (reference sequence). The CDR3 consists of 13 residues. Trimming took off 3 bases at V and 5 bases at J, with 10 bases between the two ends. The CDR3 loop is CAWSVPPTGELFF. The CDR3 DNA reads as TGTGCCTGGAGCGTTCCTCCGACCGGGGAGCTGTTTTTT.

The chain uses TRBV12-5 and TRBJ1-2, with 8 bases aligning to TRBD1. Germline values: CDR1 LGHNT, CDR2 FRNRAP. V was clipped by 1 base and J by 0 bases; unmatched bases: 4. This CDR3 is 16 amino acids long. The CDR3 DNA sequence: TGTGCTAGTGGTTTGGCAGGGACAGGAGCTAACTATGGCTACACCTTC. It yields the protein CASGLAGTGANYGYTF. Complete variable domain (other parts from reference TRBV12-5 and TRBJ1-2): DARVTQTPRHKVTEMGQEVTMRCQPILGHNTVFWYRQTMMQGLELLAYFRNRAPLDDSGMPKDRFSAEMPDATLATLKIQPSEPRDSAVYFCASGLAGTGANYGYTFGSGTRLTVV.

About this clone itself: Compared with germline, one end of the junction differs, possibly owing to a read error. The chain is built from TRBV7-7 and TRBJ2-3, with TRBD2 matching over 9 bases. This CDR3 spans 16 amino acids. Germline CDR1 and CDR2: SSHAT and FNYEAQ (reference sequence). The CDR3 protein is CASSLGLAGYTDTQYF. The CDR3 nucleotides read TGTGCTAGCAGCTTAGGCCTAGCGGGATACACAGATACGCAGTATTTT.

J is TRBJ2-3 and V is TRBV30, with 10 bases identical to TRBD1. J was trimmed by 4 bases and V by 3 bases; bases with no gene match: 7. Germline V gene data show CDR1 as GTSNPN and CDR2 as SVGIG (reference sequence). This CDR3 has 15 amino acids. The CDR3, as DNA: TGTGCCTGGAGCAGACAGGGGGCAGAGGCAGATACGCAGTATTTT. The encoded protein is CAWSRQGAEADTQYF.

The chain employs TRBV5-6 and TRBJ2-5; D uncertain. Germline lookup yields CDR1 SGHDT and CDR2 YYEEEE. The CDR3 has 13 amino acids. V was pared by 0 bases and J by 4 bases, with 7 bases between. The CDR3, as DNA: TGTGCCAGCAGCTTGGTTACAGCAGAGACCCAGTACTTC. Encoded protein: CASSLVTAETQYF.

About this clone: Other DNA variants within this sample encode the same CDR3. The V gene is TRBV5-1, the J gene TRBJ2-7; TRBD1 matches 8 bases. CDR3 size: 14 residues. Germline V CDR1 and CDR2: SGHRS, YFSETQ. V lost 4 bases to trimming and J lost 0 bases; unmatched junction nucleotides: 3. CDR3 region: CASSSTGGSYEQYF. The CDR3 DNA sequence: TGCGCCAGCAGCAGCACAGGGGGCTCCTACGAGCAGTACTTC.

The CDR3 region is CASRDRGGYTEAFF. The CDR3, as DNA: TGTGCCAGCAGGGACAGGGGTGGGTACACTGAAGCTTTCTTT. V gene TRBV2 combines with J gene TRBJ1-1, with TRBD1 identical over 9 bases. Germline lookup yields CDR1 SNHLY and CDR2 FYNNEI. V lost 6 bases and J lost 3; bases outside the gene matches: 5. The CDR3 has 14 amino acids.

The CDR3 region is CASSGRQGTDGYTF. Written as DNA, the CDR3 is TGTGCCAGCAGTGGCAGACAGGGGACGGATGGCTACACCTTC. The chain employs TRBV6-1 and TRBJ1-2, with TRBD1 matching over 8 bases. This CDR3 has 14 amino acids. Unmatched junction bases numbered 7, after V lost 4 bases and J lost 6 bases. Germline V lookup: CDR1 MNHNS, CDR2 SASEGT.

The V and J genes are TRBV5-1 and TRBJ2-2; 7 bases are shared with TRBD1. V was clipped by 4 bases and J by 5 bases; unmatched bases: 8. The CDR3 contains 15 residues. From germline, CDR1 is SGHRS and CDR2 YFSETQ. The CDR3 here is CASSALRGRTGELFF. The CDR3 nucleotides read TGCGCCAGCAGCGCGTTAAGGGGGCGGACCGGGGAGCTGTTTTTT.

The rearrangement joins TRBV5-1 to TRBJ1-2, with 7 bases fitting TRBD1. V lost 4 bases to trimming and J lost 6 bases; unmatched junction nucleotides: 9. CDR3 size: 14 residues. CDR1 and CDR2 (germline): SGHRS, YFSETQ. In nucleotides, the CDR3 is TGCGCCAGCAGCCCCCAAGGACAGGCCGATGGCTACACCTTC. The encoded protein is CASSPQGQADGYTF.

This chain joins TRBV6-5 and TRBJ2-1, with 10 nucleotides matching TRBD2. The CDR3 is 16 residues long. Looked up from germline, CDR1 is MNHEY and CDR2 is SVGAGI. V was clipped by 1 base and J by 6 bases; unmatched bases: 6. The CDR3 DNA sequence: TGTGCCAGCAGTTACTTACTAGCGGGGAGATCCAATGAGCAGTTCTTC. This encodes CASSYLLAGRSNEQFF.

The chain combines TRBV6-5 with TRBJ1-2; a weak D match, TRBD1 (5 bases). This CDR3 has 15 residues. The germline V gene encodes CDR1 MNHEY and CDR2 SVGAGI. The ends were cut back, 0 bases at V and 7 bases at J, with 15 bases in the middle. As DNA, the CDR3 is TGTGCCAGCAGTTACTCTCAGGGAGGAATTGGTGGCTACACCTTC. This translates into CASSYSQGGIGGYTF.

The rearrangement links TRBV7-8 to TRBJ1-3; no definite D call. V was trimmed by 2 bases and J by 1 base, leaving 6 bases between them. Germline assignment: CDR1 SGHVS and CDR2 FQNEAQ. The CDR3 extends over 14 amino acids. Here the CDR3 reads CASSLSRSGNTIYF. For the CDR3, the DNA is TGTGCCAGCAGCTTATCACGGTCTGGAAACACCATATATTTT.

The rearrangement links TRBV7-7 to TRBJ1-6; possible D gene TRBD1, 5 bases. Looked up from germline, CDR1 is SSHAT and CDR2 is FNYEAQ (reference sequence). The CDR3 is 14 residues long. Trimming removed 5 bases from V and 9 bases from J, with 14 bases in between. The CDR3 DNA follows: TGTGCCAGCAGCCCCCCAGGTCAGGGTTCACCCCTCCACTTT. It yields the protein CASSPPGQGSPLHF.

The chain is built from TRBV4-2 and TRBJ2-5; 10 nucleotides match TRBD1. Germline CDR1 and CDR2: LGHNA and YNFKEQ. CDR3 length: 15 amino acids. V was pared by 2 bases and J by 11 bases, with 11 bases of the junction left unmatched. The CDR3 reads CASSQPRQGAGEQYF. The CDR3 nucleotides read TGTGCCAGCAGCCAACCCAGACAGGGGGCCGGGGAGCAGTACTTC.

The V gene is TRBV7-2, the J gene TRBJ2-1; TRBD2 matches at 9 bases. Germline V CDR1 and CDR2: SGHTA, FQGNSA. This CDR3 has 14 amino acids. With V trimmed by 10 bases and J by 8 bases, 12 bases remained unmatched. The CDR3 sequence is CAIPLSSGNDEQFF. CDR3 coding DNA: TGTGCCATCCCACTCTCTAGCGGGAATGATGAGCAGTTCTTC.

The chain has TRBV6-4 and TRBJ2-5, with 7 bases that match TRBD1. The trim removed 4 bases at V and 5 bases at J, leaving 4 bases unmatched. This CDR3 has 13 residues. The germline CDR1 and CDR2 sequences are MRHNA and SNTAGT. The CDR3 region has the DNA TGTGCCAGCAGTGTTAGCAGGGGGGAGACCCAGTACTTC. Translating gives CASSVSRGETQYF.

J is TRBJ1-5 and V is TRBV7-6, with D possibly TRBD1 on 5 matching bases. The germline V gene has CDR1 SGHVS and CDR2 FNYEAQ. The germline V and J ends were trimmed by 3 bases and 0 bases, with 12 bases remaining between them. This CDR3 region has 16 residues. Here the CDR3 DNA reads TGTGCCAGCAGCTTCGGGGGGAGGGGTAGCAATCAGCCCCAGCATTTT. Protein sequence: CASSFGGRGSNQPQHF. The complete variable domain, with remaining parts taken from reference TRBV7-6 and TRBJ1-5, reads GAGVSQSPRYKVTKRGQDVALRCDPISGHVSLYWYRQALGQGPEFLTYFNYEAQQDKSGLPNDRFSAERPEGSISTLTIQRTEQRDSAMYRCASSFGGRGSNQPQHFGDGTRLSIL.

The gene calls are TRBV16 and TRBJ2-1, with 13 bases that match TRBD2. From germline, CDR1 is KGHSY and CDR2 FQNENV. After removal of 5 bases from V and 7 bases from J, the junction contained 8 bases not matched to a gene. This CDR3 is built from 16 residues. As DNA, the CDR3 is TGTGCCAGCAGCGACGTTGGACTAGCGGGAGTTAATGAGCAGTTCTTC. This codes for CASSDVGLAGVNEQFF. Full variable domain (rest looked up from reference TRBV16 and TRBJ2-1): GEEVAQTPKHLVRGEGQKAKLYCAPIKGHSYVFWYQQVLKNEFKFLISFQNENVFDETGMPKERFSAKCLPNSPCSLEIQATKLEDSAVYFCASSDVGLAGVNEQFFGPGTRLTVL.

This chain links TRBV5-1 with TRBJ2-3, with 12 bases lining up with TRBD2. V trimming: 0 bases; J trimming: 4 bases; junction bases outside the gene matches: 3. CDR3 length: 16 amino acids. In germline, CDR1 is SGHRS, CDR2 YFSETQ. CDR3 protein: CASSLGLAGVSDTQYF. CDR3 bases: TGCGCCAGCAGCTTGGGACTAGCGGGAGTTTCAGATACGCAGTATTTT.